A single sample is the source of the 25 T cell receptor beta chains below, sequenced in a study of T cell responses to AZD1222 COVID-19 vaccine. Clones were sequenced by immunoSEQ multiplex PCR, and TCRdb holds only the in-frame ones, with some missing. The repertoire has under 200,000 clones, 90% to 95% of them found once; the top ten carry about 1.5%. The source material was peripheral blood, sampled 28 days after the second AZD1222 dose. These receptors all come from an adult who received the AZD1222 COVID-19 vaccine.

The rearrangement joins TRBV3-1 (or the pseudogene TRBV3-2) to TRBJ1-2; D is possibly TRBD1 (5 bases). The CDR3 has 17 residues. Germline V lookup: CDR1 LGHDT, CDR2 YNNKEL (reference sequence). Trimming left V 1 base short and J 8 bases short, with 23 bases between. CDR3 protein: CASSQVLGLGGVRGYTF. The DNA of the CDR3 is TGTGCCAGCAGCCAAGTCCTAGGGCTTGGGGGGGTACGGGGCTACACCTTC.

The genes are TRBV25-1 and TRBJ2-7, with D possibly TRBD1 on 5 matching bases. The CDR3 loop spans 14 amino acids. The germline gives CDR1 MGHDK, CDR2 SYGVNS. Trimming stripped 3 bases from V and 0 bases from J, with 9 bases between. This CDR3 reads CASSEQGSSYEQYF. The CDR3, as DNA: TGTGCCAGCAGTGAGCAGGGAAGCTCCTACGAGCAGTACTTC.

This clone was seen only once. V is TRBV5-4 and J is TRBJ1-1, with 9 bases lining up with TRBD1. CDR1 and CDR2 from the germline V gene are SGHNT and YYREEE (reference sequence). The CDR3 loop spans 15 amino acids. Losses at the gene ends were 6 bases for V and 0 bases for J; bases not matched to a gene: 6. CDR3 amino acids: CASTPDRGLNTEAFF. The CDR3 DNA sequence: TGTGCCAGCACCCCGGACAGGGGACTGAACACTGAAGCTTTCTTT.

The V and J genes are TRBV10-3 and TRBJ1-1; TRBD1 is a possible D gene (5 bases). Trimming stripped 6 bases from V and 5 bases from J, with 19 bases between. The CDR3 loop spans 15 amino acids. Germline V lookup: CDR1 ENHRY, CDR2 SYGVKD. Written as DNA, the CDR3 is TGTGCCATCAGCCTTTCGGGACCTCAGGGTACTGAAGCTTTCTTT. It translates to CAISLSGPQGTEAFF.

The V call is TRBV4-3, the J call TRBJ2-7, with D perhaps given as TRBD1 or TRBD2 (5 bases each). The V and J ends lost 0 bases and 12 bases respectively, with 24 bases between them. Germline loops: CDR1 LGHNA, CDR2 YSLEER. The CDR3 loop spans 16 amino acids. The chain's CDR3 is CASSQEGWGGTPGRYF. CDR3 DNA: TGCGCCAGCAGCCAAGAAGGTTGGGGTGGGACCCCCGGGCGGTACTTC.

The genes are TRBV4-2 and TRBJ2-6; 9 bases align to TRBD1. This CDR3 region has 18 residues. CDR1 and CDR2 (germline): LGHNA, YNFKEQ. With V trimmed by 5 bases and J by 4 bases, 12 bases remained unmatched. The CDR3 sequence: CASSGPGQGLSGANVLTF. CDR3 nucleotide sequence: TGTGCCAGCAGCGGACCGGGACAGGGTCTATCAGGGGCCAACGTCCTGACTTTC.

The chain recombines TRBV20-1 with TRBJ1-2, with a possible D match to TRBD1 (6 bases). V lost 3 bases and J lost 4, with 18 bases in between. The CDR3 is 15 residues long. The germline gives CDR1 DFQATT, CDR2 SNEGSKA (reference sequence). In DNA form, the CDR3 reads TGCAGTGCTAGTTACCCAGGGGAATTTTCCTATGGCTACACCTTC. Translation: CSASYPGEFSYGYTF.

On this clone: One end of the junction varies from germline; a read error may be responsible. This rearrangement joins TRBV6-5 to TRBJ1-4, with D possibly being TRBD1 (5 bases). The CDR3 is made up of 15 amino acids. Germline loops: CDR1 MNHEY, CDR2 SVGAGI. The CDR3 nucleotides are TGTGCCAGCAGTCACTCCCTCGGGGGTAATGAAAAACTGTTTTTT. Residues: CASSHSLGGNEKLFF.

The chain recombines TRBV7-2 with TRBJ2-7, with a possible D match to TRBD1 (6 bases). The CDR3 covers 12 residues. Trimming stripped 5 bases from V and 7 bases from J, with 12 bases between. Germline CDR1 and CDR2: SGHTA and FQGNSA. The CDR3 region is CASSPKGGEQYF. CDR3 in DNA: TGTGCCAGCAGCCCGAAAGGGGGAGAGCAGTACTTC.

The V gene is TRBV4-1, the J gene TRBJ1-2; D gene unclear. Germline-derived CDR1 and CDR2 are MGHRA and YSYEKL. This CDR3 contains 15 residues. Deletions cut 7 bases from V and 3 bases from J, with 18 bases between. CDR3 protein: CASTPGRGADYGYTF. CDR3 sequence (DNA): TGCGCCAGCACCCCCGGTCGCGGAGCTGACTATGGCTACACCTTC.

The chain is built from TRBV2 and TRBJ1-1; D remains ambiguous. Trimming took off 1 base at V and 5 bases at J, with 11 bases between the two ends. The CDR3 contains 14 residues. CDR1 is SNHLY and CDR2 is FYNNEI in the germline V gene. CDR3 nucleotides: TGTGCCAGCAGTGAAGGTAGTCGGGGAACTGAAGCTTTCTTT. This gives the protein CASSEGSRGTEAFF.

J is TRBJ1-2 and V is TRBV27, with D maybe TRBD1 (6 bases). The CDR3 length is 14 residues. CDR1 and CDR2 from the germline V gene are MNHEY and SMNVEV (reference sequence). V was clipped by 5 bases and J by 0 bases, with 10 bases between them. The CDR3 DNA is TGTGCCAGCAGTCCACAGGGACCTAACTATGGCTACACCTTC. Its protein is CASSPQGPNYGYTF.

The gene calls are TRBV7-6 and TRBJ1-6; TRBD1 agrees at 11 bases. Germline V gene data show CDR1 as SGHVS and CDR2 as FNYEAQ. This CDR3 has 15 amino acids. V shed 5 bases and J 10 bases; nucleotides not matched to a gene: 7. The DNA of the CDR3 is TGTGCCAGCAGCCGGGGACAGGGGGAAGTCTCACCCCTCCACTTT. Its protein product is CASSRGQGEVSPLHF.

The chain is built from TRBV5-4 and TRBJ2-1; 12 nucleotides agree with TRBD2. The CDR3 spans 15 residues. Germline CDR1 and CDR2: SGHNT and YYREEE (reference sequence). Trimming removed 1 base from V and 7 bases from J; junction bases left unmatched: 3. Here the CDR3 reads CASSLPSGGANEQFF. For the CDR3, the DNA is TGTGCCAGCAGCTTGCCTAGCGGGGGGGCTAATGAGCAGTTCTTC.

The CDR3 DNA reads TGTGCCAGCAGCTTGAGCAGGGGGGGTTCTAGCACAGATACGCAGTATTTT. Residues: CASSLSRGGSSTDTQYF. The V gene is TRBV5-4, the J gene TRBJ2-3; perhaps D is TRBD1 or TRBD2 (7 bases each). This CDR3 has 17 residues. V was shortened by 1 base and J by 0 bases, with 15 bases between the two germline ends. Germline V gene lookup returns CDR1 SGHNT and CDR2 YYREEE (reference sequence).

CDR3 bases: TGTGCCAGTAGTATTAGCCTTTTGTCCTACAATGAGCAGTTCTTC. This codes for CASSISLLSYNEQFF. The V gene is TRBV19, the J gene TRBJ2-1; no clear D. This CDR3 spans 15 amino acids. Germline V CDR1 and CDR2: LNHDA, SQIVND (reference sequence). Trimming removed 3 bases at V and 1 base at J, with 10 bases between.

V gene TRBV5-6 combines with J gene TRBJ1-4; possible D gene TRBD1, 6 bases. With 0 bases removed from V and 7 bases from J, the gap between germline ends came to 10 bases. CDR1 is SGHDT, CDR2 YYEEEE, per germline. The CDR3 runs 14 residues. CDR3 nucleotides: TGTGCCAGCAGCTTGGGGGACATCGGTGAAAAACTGTTTTTT. Amino acid sequence: CASSLGDIGEKLFF.

This chain links TRBV4-1 with TRBJ1-1, with D possibly being TRBD1 (5 bases). Trimming shortened V by 1 base and J by 0 bases, and 6 bases separated the two germline ends. Germline CDR1 reads MGHRA; CDR2 reads YSYEKL. The CDR3 is 14 amino acids. The CDR3 region is CASSQGQLNTEAFF. The CDR3 DNA is TGCGCCAGCAGCCAAGGACAGCTGAACACTGAAGCTTTCTTT.

The chain joins TRBV5-4 to TRBJ1-6; possible D gene TRBD1, 6 bases. The germline V and J ends were trimmed by 4 bases and 3 bases, with 8 bases remaining between them. The germline V gene has CDR1 SGHNT and CDR2 YYREEE (reference sequence). The length of the CDR3 is 14 residues. The CDR3 DNA is TGTGCCAGCAGCATGACAGGCTATAATTCACCCCTCCACTTT. Its translation is CASSMTGYNSPLHF.

This clone was found once. The chain links TRBV19 to TRBJ1-6, with TRBD1 matching 9 bases. This CDR3 contains 14 residues. V shed 5 bases and J 8 bases; nucleotides not matched to a gene: 4. Germline V gene sequence: CDR1 LNHDA, CDR2 SQIVND (reference sequence). The CDR3 protein is CASSYRGPDSPLHF. The CDR3 DNA follows: TGTGCCAGTAGTTACAGGGGGCCGGATTCACCCCTCCACTTT.

This chain uses TRBV27 with TRBJ2-2, with D unclear. Germline V gene sequence: CDR1 MNHEY, CDR2 SMNVEV (reference sequence). Trimming stripped 4 bases from V and 3 bases from J, with 3 bases between. The CDR3 sequence is 12 residues long. The CDR3 reads CASSSDTGELFF. The DNA of the CDR3 is TGTGCCAGCAGTTCTGACACCGGGGAGCTGTTTTTT.

The chain joins TRBV14 to TRBJ2-7; D not certain. Trimming removed 1 base from V and 2 bases from J, with 9 bases in between. Germline loops: CDR1 SGHDN, CDR2 FVKESK. There are 14 residues in the CDR3. The CDR3 sequence: CASSQVGSPYEQYF. In DNA, the CDR3 is TGTGCCAGCAGCCAAGTAGGTAGCCCCTACGAGCAGTACTTC.

This chain links TRBV12-5 with TRBJ2-3; no clear D. CDR1 LGHNT and CDR2 FRNRAP come from the germline V gene. The CDR3 spans 14 residues. The V and J ends lost 5 bases and 0 bases respectively, with 9 bases between them. DNA for the CDR3: TGTGCTAGTGGTCAATCCGGGAGCACAGATACGCAGTATTTT. Translation gives CASGQSGSTDTQYF.

The chain couples TRBV2 to TRBJ1-2; perhaps TRBD1 as D (5 bases). The germline V gene encodes CDR1 SNHLY and CDR2 FYNNEI. The CDR3 runs to 14 residues. V lost 8 bases and J lost 6, with 19 bases in between. The CDR3 region has the DNA TGTGCCAGCCAGACACCCAGGGCTAATAATGGCTACACCTTC. It encodes CASQTPRANNGYTF.

V usage is TRBV27 and J usage is TRBJ2-5; 9 bases fit TRBD2. Germline V gene lookup returns CDR1 MNHEY and CDR2 SMNVEV (reference sequence). The CDR3 spans 17 residues. The J segment lost 0 bases and the V segment lost 5 bases, leaving 10 bases of the junction unmatched. DNA of the CDR3: TGTGCCAGCAGTCACCTCCTGACTAGCGGTAACCAAGAGACCCAGTACTTC. This codes for CASSHLLTSGNQETQYF.